The 9 T cell receptor beta chains below come from one sample, sequenced in a study of cytomegalovirus exposure and HLA in healthy donors. Both 60 Vbeta primers and 13 Jbeta primers went into the PCR. Measured with immunoSEQ multiplex PCR; TCRdb has only the in-frame clones, and not every one. The specimen's table records about 130,000 clones. The material sequenced was PBMCs. The receptors were sampled from a woman aged 55-69 years in good health and CMV-seronegative.

CDR3 sequence: CASTGTDFYNSPLHF. The CDR3, as DNA: TGTGCCAGCACCGGGACAGATTTTTATAATTCACCCCTCCACTTT. The chain uses TRBV6-1 and TRBJ1-6; 7 bases line up with TRBD1. Trimming at V came to 7 bases and at J to 4 bases, leaving 7 bases not matched to a gene. Germline V gene lookup returns CDR1 MNHNS and CDR2 SASEGT. There are 15 residues in the CDR3.

V is TRBV2 and J is TRBJ1-6; D is ambiguous. The CDR3 runs to 13 residues. V was trimmed by 6 bases and J by 6 bases, leaving 9 bases between them. Germline V gene data show CDR1 as SNHLY and CDR2 as FYNNEI. For the CDR3, the DNA is TGTGCCAGCAGAACGCTCGGTAATTCACCCCTCCACTTT. Translated, it gives CASRTLGNSPLHF. The complete variable domain, with remaining parts taken from reference TRBV2 and TRBJ1-6, reads EPEVTQTPSHQVTQMGQEVILRCVPISNHLYFYWYRQILGQKVEFLVSFYNNEISEKSEIFDDQFSVERPDGSNFTLKIRSTKLEDSAMYFCASRTLGNSPLHFGNGTRLTVT.

The chain links TRBV6-6 to TRBJ2-5, with 8 bases aligning to TRBD1. The CDR3 has 15 amino acids. V lost 6 bases and J lost 4; bases outside the gene matches: 10. Germline V lookup: CDR1 MNHNY, CDR2 SVGAGI (reference sequence). CDR3: CASSPDRAGRETQYF. CDR3 coding DNA: TGTGCCAGCAGCCCGGACAGGGCCGGGAGAGAGACCCAGTACTTC.

The V gene is TRBV28, the J gene TRBJ1-4; no definite D call. Germline lookup yields CDR1 MDHEN and CDR2 SYDVKM. Trimming pared 5 bases from V and 7 bases from J, leaving 8 bases between. CDR3 length equals 12 residues. The CDR3: CASSSPPEKLFF. Written as DNA, the CDR3 is TGTGCCAGCAGTAGCCCGCCTGAAAAACTGTTTTTT.

Here the CDR3 DNA reads TGTGCCAGCAGCCCCGTCCGGTTAGCCAAAAACATTCAGTACTTC. Its protein product is CASSPVRLAKNIQYF. This chain links TRBV13 with TRBJ2-4; D not certain. The CDR3 has 15 residues. Germline CDR1 and CDR2: PRHDT and FYEKMQ (reference sequence). V dropped 5 bases and J dropped 0 bases, with 11 bases sitting between them.

This sequence joins TRBV10-3 and TRBJ2-1; 9 bases are shared with TRBD1. With 7 bases clipped from V and 8 bases from J, the junction kept 12 bases outside the gene matches. Germline V gene lookup returns CDR1 ENHRY and CDR2 SYGVKD. There are 15 residues in the CDR3. CDR3 sequence reads: CAIKFQGTGFDEQFF. The CDR3 region has the DNA TGTGCCATCAAGTTTCAAGGGACAGGGTTTGATGAGCAGTTCTTC.

The rearrangement uses TRBV5-1 and TRBJ1-4; TRBD1 matches 7 bases. With V trimmed by 2 bases and J by 6 bases, 1 base remained unmatched. Germline-derived CDR1 and CDR2 are SGHRS and YFSETQ. This CDR3 is built from 13 residues. The DNA of the CDR3 is TGCGCCAGCAGCTTCCAGGGGGATGAAAAACTGTTTTTT. Amino acids: CASSFQGDEKLFF.

J is TRBJ2-7 and V is TRBV6-1; D gene unclear. V lost 6 bases and J 0 bases, leaving 15 bases between the germline ends. Germline CDR1 reads MNHNS; CDR2 reads SASEGT. The CDR3 sequence is 15 residues long. CDR3 amino acids: CASSFRHSYSYEQYF. As DNA, the CDR3 is TGTGCCAGCAGCTTTAGACATTCGTACTCCTACGAGCAGTACTTC.

This chain links TRBV18 with TRBJ2-7; TRBD2 aligns across 7 bases. CDR3 length: 14 amino acids. CDR1 is KGHSH, CDR2 LQKENI, per germline. The junction had 6 bases not matched to a gene; V was cut back by 2 bases and J by 5 bases. The CDR3 loop is CASSPMGGSHEQYF. The CDR3 DNA is TGTGCCAGCTCACCAATGGGGGGGAGCCACGAGCAGTACTTC.